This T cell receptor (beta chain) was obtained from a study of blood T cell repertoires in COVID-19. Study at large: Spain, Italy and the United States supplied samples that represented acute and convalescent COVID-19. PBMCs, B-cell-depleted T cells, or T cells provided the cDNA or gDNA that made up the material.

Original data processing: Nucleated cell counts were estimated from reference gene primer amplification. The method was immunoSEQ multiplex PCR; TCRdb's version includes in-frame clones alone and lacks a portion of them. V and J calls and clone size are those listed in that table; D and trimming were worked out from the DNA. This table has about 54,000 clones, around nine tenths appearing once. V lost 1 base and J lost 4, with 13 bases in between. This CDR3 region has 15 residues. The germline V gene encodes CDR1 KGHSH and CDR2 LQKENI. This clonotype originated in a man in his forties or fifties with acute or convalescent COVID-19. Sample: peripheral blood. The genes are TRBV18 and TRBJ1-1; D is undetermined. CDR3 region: CASSPLSGGGTEAFF. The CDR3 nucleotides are TGTGCCAGCTCACCACTGTCAGGAGGCGGCACTGAAGCTTTCTTT. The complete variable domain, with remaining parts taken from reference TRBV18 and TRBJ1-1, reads NAGVMQNPRHLVRRRGQEARLRCSPMKGHSHVYWYRQLPEEGLKFMVYLQKENIIDESGMPKERFSAEFPKEGPSILRIQQVVRGDSAAYFCASSPLSGGGTEAFFGQGTRLTVV.